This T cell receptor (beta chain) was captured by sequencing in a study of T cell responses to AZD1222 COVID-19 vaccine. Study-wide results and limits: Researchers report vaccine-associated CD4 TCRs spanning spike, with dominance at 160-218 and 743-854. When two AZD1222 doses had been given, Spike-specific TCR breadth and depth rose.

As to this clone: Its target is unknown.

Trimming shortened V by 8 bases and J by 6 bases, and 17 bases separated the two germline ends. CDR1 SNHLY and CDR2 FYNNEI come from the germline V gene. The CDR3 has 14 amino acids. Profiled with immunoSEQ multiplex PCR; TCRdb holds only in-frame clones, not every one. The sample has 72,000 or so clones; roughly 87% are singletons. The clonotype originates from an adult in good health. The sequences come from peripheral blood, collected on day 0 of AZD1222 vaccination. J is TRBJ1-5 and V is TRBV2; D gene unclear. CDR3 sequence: CASCREGSGQPQHF. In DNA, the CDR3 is TGTGCCAGCTGCCGTGAAGGATCTGGTCAGCCCCAGCATTTT.